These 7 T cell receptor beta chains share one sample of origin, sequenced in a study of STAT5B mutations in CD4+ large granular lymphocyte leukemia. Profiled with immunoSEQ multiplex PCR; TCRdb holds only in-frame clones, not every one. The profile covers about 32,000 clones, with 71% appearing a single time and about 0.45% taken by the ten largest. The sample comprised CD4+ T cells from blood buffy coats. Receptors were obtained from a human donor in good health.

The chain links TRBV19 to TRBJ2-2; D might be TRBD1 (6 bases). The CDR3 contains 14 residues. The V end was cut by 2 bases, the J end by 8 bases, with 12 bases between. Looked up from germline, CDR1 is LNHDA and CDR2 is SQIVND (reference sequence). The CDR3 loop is CASSILSGAGELFF. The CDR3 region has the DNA TGTGCCAGTAGTATACTTTCAGGGGCTGGGGAGCTGTTTTTT.

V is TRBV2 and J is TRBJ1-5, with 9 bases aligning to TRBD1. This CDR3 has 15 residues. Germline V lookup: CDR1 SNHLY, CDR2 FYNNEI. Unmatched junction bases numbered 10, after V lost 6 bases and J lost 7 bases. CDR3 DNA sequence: TGTGCCAGCAGGACGGGACAGGGAGTATACCAGCCCCAGCATTTT. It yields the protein CASRTGQGVYQPQHF.

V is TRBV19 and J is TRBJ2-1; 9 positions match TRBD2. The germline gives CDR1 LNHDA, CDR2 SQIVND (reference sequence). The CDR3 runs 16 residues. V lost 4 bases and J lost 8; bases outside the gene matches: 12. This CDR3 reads CASSNLGGGAADEQFF. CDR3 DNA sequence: TGTGCCAGTAGTAATCTCGGCGGGGGGGCCGCCGATGAGCAGTTCTTC.

The CDR3 loop reads CASSEVVTGELFF. The CDR3 DNA follows: TGTGCCAGCAGTGAAGTGGTCACCGGGGAGCTGTTTTTT. The J gene is TRBJ2-2, the V gene TRBV2; D is uncertain. Trimming left V 1 base short and J 4 bases short, with 4 bases between. The germline CDR1 and CDR2 sequences are SNHLY and FYNNEI. CDR3 length: 13 amino acids.

CDR3 bases: TGCGCCAGCAGTCAATCGTGCTGTAGCAGGAACGAGCAGTACTTC. Its translation is CASSQSCCSRNEQYF. The chain uses TRBV23-1 and TRBJ2-7; D gene ambiguous. TRBV23-1 qualifies as an ORF whose function is uncertain. Trimming took off 0 bases at V and 5 bases at J, with 14 bases between the two ends. This CDR3 is 15 amino acids long.

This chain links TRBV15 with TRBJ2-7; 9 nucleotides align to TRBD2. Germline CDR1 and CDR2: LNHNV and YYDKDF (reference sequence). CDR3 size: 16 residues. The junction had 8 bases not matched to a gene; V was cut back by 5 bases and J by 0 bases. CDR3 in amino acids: CATSGRGGSHSYEQYF. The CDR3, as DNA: TGTGCCACCAGCGGGCGGGGGGGCTCCCACTCCTACGAGCAGTACTTC.

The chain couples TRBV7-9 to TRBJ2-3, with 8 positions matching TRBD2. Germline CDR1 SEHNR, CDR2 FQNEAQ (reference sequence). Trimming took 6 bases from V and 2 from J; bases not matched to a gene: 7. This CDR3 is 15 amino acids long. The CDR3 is CASSLSGLVTDTQYF. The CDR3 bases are TGTGCCAGCAGTCTATCGGGACTAGTCACAGATACGCAGTATTTT.